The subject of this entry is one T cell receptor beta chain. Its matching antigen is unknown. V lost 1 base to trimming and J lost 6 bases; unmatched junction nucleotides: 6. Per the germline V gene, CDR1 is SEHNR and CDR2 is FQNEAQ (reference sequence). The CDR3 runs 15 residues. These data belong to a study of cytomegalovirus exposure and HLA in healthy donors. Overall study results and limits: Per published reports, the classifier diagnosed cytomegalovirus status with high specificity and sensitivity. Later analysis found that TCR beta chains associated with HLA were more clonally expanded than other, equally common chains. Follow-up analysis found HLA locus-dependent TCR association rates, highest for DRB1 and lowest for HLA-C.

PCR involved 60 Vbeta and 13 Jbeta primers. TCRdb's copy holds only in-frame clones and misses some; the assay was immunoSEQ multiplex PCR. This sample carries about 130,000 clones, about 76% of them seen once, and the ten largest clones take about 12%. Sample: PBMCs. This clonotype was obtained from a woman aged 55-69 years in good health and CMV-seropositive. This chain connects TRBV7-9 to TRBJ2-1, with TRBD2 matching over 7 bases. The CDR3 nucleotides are TGTGCCAGCAGCTTAGACGGGAGGCTCGGCAATGAGCAGTTCTTC. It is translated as CASSLDGRLGNEQFF.